These 22 T cell receptor beta chains were all obtained from the same sample, sequenced in a study of T cell changes during pregnancy in multiple sclerosis. Some clones are missing from TCRdb's copy, which holds only in-frame ones; the method was immunoSEQ multiplex PCR. The sample consists of under 100,000 clones, over 90% of them appearing once. Sequencing was performed on peripheral blood, taken in the second trimester of pregnancy. Receptors were obtained from a female donor with multiple sclerosis, enrolled in a pregnancy study.

The genes are TRBV5-1 and TRBJ1-3; D is perhaps TRBD1 (6 bases). The CDR3 runs 16 residues. Germline assignment: CDR1 SGHRS and CDR2 YFSETQ. V lost 4 bases and J 1 base, leaving 15 bases between the germline ends. The CDR3 DNA follows: TGCGCCAGCAGCCGATGGGACATGGGGTCTGGAAACACCATATATTTT. Protein: CASSRWDMGSGNTIYF.

This clone was counted once. The chain couples TRBV29-1 to TRBJ1-5; 7 bases map to TRBD1. Germline V CDR1 and CDR2: SQVTM, ANQGSEA. The CDR3 loop spans 13 amino acids. J lost 7 bases, V lost 6 bases, and 9 bases had no gene match. The CDR3 loop reads CSVGGTGVQPQHF. The CDR3 nucleotides are TGCAGCGTCGGGGGAACAGGGGTACAGCCCCAGCATTTT.

This chain joins TRBV27 and TRBJ2-2, with 8 bases fitting TRBD1. The V segment lost 4 bases and the J segment 1 base; nucleotides outside the gene matches: 8. The CDR3 covers 17 residues. Germline CDR1 is MNHEY and CDR2 is SMNVEV (reference sequence). This CDR3 is CASSSPGGLGNTGELFF. In nucleotides, the CDR3 is TGTGCCAGCAGTTCGCCAGGGGGCTTGGGGAACACCGGGGAGCTGTTTTTT.

V is TRBV21-1 and J is TRBJ1-4; TRBD1, the table's D call, lacks a check against the DNA. TRBV21-1 is labeled a pseudogene. The CDR3 consists of 15 residues. CDR3 DNA sequence: TGTGCCAGCAGCGCACCGGGACAGGAGGGTGAAAAACTGTTTTTT. Translating it yields CASSAPGQEGEKLFF.

This chain joins TRBV5-1 and TRBJ2-3, with 8 positions matching TRBD1. Germline trimming cut 4 bases from V and 0 bases from J; bases unmatched to any gene: 4. The CDR3 sequence is 15 residues long. Looked up from germline, CDR1 is SGHRS and CDR2 is YFSETQ. CDR3 protein: CASSPRDRSTDTQYF. CDR3 in DNA: TGCGCCAGCAGCCCCCGGGACAGGAGCACAGATACGCAGTATTTT.

The rearrangement joins TRBV12-5 to TRBJ1-1, with a weak D call TRBD1 (5 bases). From germline, CDR1 is LGHNT and CDR2 FRNRAP. V was clipped by 1 base and J by 4 bases, with 13 bases between them. The CDR3 consists of 15 residues. The CDR3 DNA sequence: TGTGCTAGTGGTTTGGCGGGGGTGGGGGGCACTGAAGCTTTCTTT. It encodes CASGLAGVGGTEAFF.

The rearrangement uses TRBV19 and TRBJ2-1; 9 bases line up with TRBD2. The CDR3 has 15 amino acids. V lost 3 bases, J lost 8 bases, and 8 bases stayed unmatched. The germline gives CDR1 LNHDA, CDR2 SQIVND (reference sequence). Here the CDR3 DNA reads TGTGCCAGTAGTATGACTAGCGGATTTGTCGATGAGCAGTTCTTC. It specifies CASSMTSGFVDEQFF.

CDR3 DNA: TGTGCCAGTAGTCCCAGCTCCTACAATGAGCAGTTCTTC. Translated: CASSPSSYNEQFF. V usage is TRBV19 and J usage is TRBJ2-1; D gene ambiguous. This CDR3 region has 13 residues. Germline CDR1 reads LNHDA; CDR2 reads SQIVND (reference sequence). V was clipped by 5 bases and J by 0 bases, with 5 bases between them.

The chain uses TRBV28 and TRBJ1-2; tentative D call: TRBD1 (6 bases). V lost 7 bases, J lost 3 bases, and 15 bases lay in between. The CDR3 has 14 residues. Germline V gene sequence: CDR1 MDHEN, CDR2 SYDVKM. The CDR3 here is CASNPDRTHYGYTF. CDR3 coding DNA: TGTGCCAGCAACCCAGACAGGACGCACTATGGCTACACCTTC.

The rearrangement joins TRBV4-2 to TRBJ2-7; 10 bases line up with TRBD2. Per germline, CDR1 LGHNA and CDR2 YNFKEQ. The V and J ends lost 4 bases and 7 bases, in that order; junction bases with no gene match: 10. The CDR3 totals 15 residues. The CDR3 DNA reads as TGTGCCAGCAGCCGTGAAGCGGGAGGGCCGGGGGAGCAGTACTTC. It codes for CASSREAGGPGEQYF.

This rearrangement joins TRBV27 to TRBJ1-2, with TRBD1 identical over 8 bases. V trimming: 6 bases; J trimming: 8 bases; junction bases outside the gene matches: 8. In germline, CDR1 is MNHEY, CDR2 SMNVEV (reference sequence). This CDR3 has 13 amino acids. This CDR3 is CASSAPGGQGYTF. As DNA, the CDR3 is TGTGCCAGCAGCGCCCCAGGGGGCCAAGGCTACACCTTC.

Only a few counts were recorded for this clone. This chain uses TRBV5-1 with TRBJ2-1; 9 nucleotides agree with TRBD1. With V trimmed by 2 bases and J by 6 bases, 9 bases remained unmatched. The CDR3 is made up of 16 amino acids. The V gene's germline CDR1 is SGHRS and CDR2 YFSETQ. CDR3: CASSFFRDRVANEQFF. In DNA form, the CDR3 reads TGCGCCAGCAGCTTCTTTCGGGACAGGGTTGCCAATGAGCAGTTCTTC.

The chain uses TRBV4-3 and TRBJ2-1, with D possibly being TRBD2 (6 bases). V was cut by 1 base and J by 6 bases, with 16 bases left in between. This CDR3 is 16 amino acids long. Looked up from germline, CDR1 is LGHNA and CDR2 is YSLEER. The CDR3 nucleotides are TGCGCCAGCAGCCAAGTCCCCGTCCTGGGGGGCAATGAGCAGTTCTTC. Translated: CASSQVPVLGGNEQFF.

This chain joins TRBV19 and TRBJ2-7; D is perhaps TRBD2 (7 bases). V was pared by 5 bases and J by 4 bases, with 21 bases between. The germline CDR1 and CDR2 sequences are LNHDA and SQIVND (reference sequence). This CDR3 contains 16 residues. The CDR3 DNA sequence: TGTGCCAGTAGTGACCCGAACGGAGGGAGGGGGTACGAGCAGTACTTC. Translation: CASSDPNGGRGYEQYF.

The rearrangement links TRBV19 to TRBJ2-3; D is uncertain. V was pared by 5 bases and J by 4 bases, with 7 bases between. The CDR3 contains 12 residues. Germline values: CDR1 LNHDA, CDR2 SQIVND (reference sequence). The CDR3, as DNA: TGTGCCAGTAGTCTGGGCTCAGATACGCAGTATTTT. Its translation: CASSLGSDTQYF.

The CDR3 region has the DNA TGTGCCAGCAGCTCCGACGGGACATGGAAACAGGCAGGAAATGAGCAGTTCTTC. It encodes CASSSDGTWKQAGNEQFF. The chain recombines TRBV5-6 with TRBJ2-1, with a possible D match to TRBD1 (6 bases). This CDR3 has 18 amino acids. Germline lookup yields CDR1 SGHDT and CDR2 YYEEEE. V lost 3 bases, J lost 7 bases, and 26 bases lay in between.

CDR3: CASSLAQGWLANEKLFF. DNA of the CDR3: TGTGCCAGCAGCTTAGCACAGGGTTGGTTAGCTAATGAAAAACTGTTTTTT. The gene calls are TRBV7-8 and TRBJ1-4, with D possibly being TRBD1 (6 bases). The CDR3 sequence is 17 residues long. Germline V gene sequence: CDR1 SGHVS, CDR2 FQNEAQ. V lost 0 bases, J lost 3 bases, and 14 bases lay in between. The full variable domain, completed using reference TRBV7-8 and TRBJ1-4, is GAGVSQSPRYKVAKRGQDVALRCDPISGHVSLFWYQQALGQGPEFLTYFQNEAQLDKSGLPSDRFFAERPEGSVSTLKIQRTQQEDSAVYLCASSLAQGWLANEKLFFGSGTQLSVL.

This clone was seen a single time. V and J are TRBV5-1 and TRBJ2-5, with TRBD1 identical over 8 bases. CDR1 and CDR2 (germline): SGHRS, YFSETQ. The CDR3 is 15 residues long. J lost 5 bases, V lost 4 bases, and 10 bases had no gene match. This CDR3 is CASSNVTRTGETQYF. As DNA, the CDR3 is TGCGCCAGCAGCAACGTGACCCGGACAGGGGAGACCCAGTACTTC.

With regard to this clone: Distinct nucleotide sequences in the sample also encode this CDR3. V is TRBV27 and J is TRBJ1-1; tentatively, D is TRBD1 (6 bases). The CDR3 sequence is 13 residues long. Trimming took 2 bases from V and 4 from J, leaving 8 bases between them. Germline V CDR1 and CDR2: MNHEY, SMNVEV (reference sequence). This CDR3 is CASSLGRGTEAFF. The CDR3 DNA reads as TGTGCCAGCAGTTTAGGCAGGGGCACTGAAGCTTTCTTT.

This chain connects TRBV30 to TRBJ2-3, with 9 positions matching TRBD2. V was clipped by 0 bases and J by 1 base; unmatched bases: 11. The CDR3 is 18 residues long. In germline, CDR1 is GTSNPN, CDR2 SVGIG (reference sequence). CDR3 sequence (DNA): TGTGCCTGGAGTGTTCCAGCGGGAGGAAATATTGGCACAGATACGCAGTATTTT. Residues: CAWSVPAGGNIGTDTQYF.

Here the CDR3 reads CASSRDREAFVETQYF. DNA of the CDR3: TGCGCCAGCAGCCGGGACAGGGAAGCTTTTGTTGAGACCCAGTACTTC. The chain uses TRBV5-1 and TRBJ2-5; the match to TRBD1 covers 9 bases. The V and J ends lost 4 bases and 5 bases, in that order; junction bases with no gene match: 12. The CDR3 totals 16 residues. Germline-derived CDR1 and CDR2 are SGHRS and YFSETQ.

This clone appeared a single time. The CDR3 region has the DNA TGTGCCAGCAGTTTGGAAGCGGGCACTGAAGCTTTCTTT. This gives the protein CASSLEAGTEAFF. The rearrangement joins TRBV6-5 to TRBJ1-1; D gene ambiguous. CDR3 size: 13 residues. CDR1 and CDR2 (germline): MNHEY, SVGAGI. The V and J ends lost 4 bases and 4 bases respectively, with 10 bases between them.